The next 22 T cell receptor beta chains were all read from a single sample in a study of T cell responses to AZD1222 COVID-19 vaccine. Assay: immunoSEQ multiplex PCR; the TCRdb copy retains only in-frame clones and omits some. The sample has 96,000 or so clones, 85% to 90% seen once; the top ten hold 26%. The starting material was peripheral blood, obtained on day 0 of AZD1222 vaccination. The origin of the receptors is an adult in good health.

The chain combines TRBV7-3 with TRBJ2-5, with D unclear. The CDR3 length is 13 residues. Germline V gene sequence: CDR1 SGHTA, CDR2 FQGTGA. V lost 5 bases, J lost 0 bases, and 7 bases lay in between. CDR3 sequence: CASSATYQETQYF. CDR3 nucleotide sequence: TGTGCCAGCAGCGCGACGTACCAAGAGACCCAGTACTTC.

The chain carries TRBV19 and TRBJ2-7; 7 nucleotides match TRBD1. Trimming took 2 bases from V and 5 from J; bases not matched to a gene: 3. This CDR3 is 13 amino acids long. CDR1 LNHDA and CDR2 SQIVND come from the germline V gene (reference sequence). CDR3 residues: CASSIRQGDEQYF. The CDR3 DNA is TGTGCCAGTAGTATAAGGCAGGGGGACGAGCAGTACTTC.

CDR3 in amino acids: CATSEGTPYTQYF. The CDR3 region has the DNA TGTGCCACCAGTGAGGGGACCCCATATACGCAGTATTTT. The J gene is TRBJ2-3, the V gene TRBV24-1, with D perhaps assigned TRBD1 or TRBD2 (5 bases each). CDR3 size: 13 residues. The V end was cut by 4 bases, the J end by 7 bases, with 11 bases between. Germline V CDR1 and CDR2: KGHDR, SFDVKD.

The chain joins TRBV5-6 to TRBJ1-2; the D is unclear. V was pared by 1 base and J by 1 base, with 8 bases between. Germline CDR1 is SGHDT and CDR2 is YYEEEE. The CDR3 length is 14 residues. CDR3 sequence: CASSLKSLNYGYTF. DNA for the CDR3: TGTGCCAGCAGCTTGAAGAGTCTTAACTATGGCTACACCTTC.

This chain uses TRBV5-6 with TRBJ2-1; a weak D match, TRBD1 (5 bases). Trimming took off 0 bases at V and 1 base at J, with 8 bases between the two ends. Germline lookup yields CDR1 SGHDT and CDR2 YYEEEE. The CDR3 runs to 15 residues. The CDR3 here is CASSLGRVSYNEQFF. The CDR3 region has the DNA TGTGCCAGCAGCTTGGGCAGGGTTTCCTACAATGAGCAGTTCTTC.

The chain combines TRBV4-3 with TRBJ2-1, with 8 nucleotides matching TRBD1. V gave up 4 bases and J gave up 8 bases; unmatched junction bases: 7. Germline V gene lookup returns CDR1 LGHNA and CDR2 YSLEER. CDR3 length: 14 amino acids. The CDR3 spells CASSPQGAVYEQFF. The CDR3 bases are TGCGCCAGCAGCCCCCAGGGGGCTGTATATGAGCAGTTCTTC.

The gene calls are TRBV28 and TRBJ2-7; TRBD1 matches 7 bases. This CDR3 region has 14 residues. V dropped 6 bases and J dropped 2; count of bases not matched to a gene: 7. The V gene's germline CDR1 is MDHEN and CDR2 SYDVKM. The CDR3 coding sequence is TGTGCCAGCAGCCCTCGGACAGGCACCTACGAGCAGTACTTC. It translates to CASSPRTGTYEQYF.

In DNA form, the CDR3 reads TGTGCCAGCAGTCCATCTGGGGGAGGGAGGAATGAGCAGTTCTTC. As protein: CASSPSGGGRNEQFF. This chain connects TRBV28 to TRBJ2-1; TRBD2 matches 7 bases. Unmatched junction bases numbered 11, after V lost 5 bases and J lost 7 bases. Germline V gene sequence: CDR1 MDHEN, CDR2 SYDVKM. The CDR3 is 15 amino acids. The whole variable domain, filled in from reference TRBV28 and TRBJ2-1, reads DVKVTQSSRYLVKRTGEKVFLECVQDMDHENMFWYRQDPGLGLRLIYFSYDVKMKEKGDIPEGYSVSREKKERFSLILESASTNQTSMYLCASSPSGGGRNEQFFGPGTRLTVL.

The chain couples TRBV18 to TRBJ2-3; 11 nucleotides line up with TRBD2. With 3 bases clipped from V and 5 bases from J, the junction kept 1 base outside the gene matches. The CDR3 extends over 14 amino acids. Germline V gene lookup returns CDR1 KGHSH and CDR2 LQKENI. This CDR3 is CASSPGLAGDTQYF. In DNA form, the CDR3 reads TGTGCCAGCTCACCCGGACTAGCGGGAGATACGCAGTATTTT.

This clone was detected once. The chain joins TRBV3-1 (or the pseudogene TRBV3-2) to TRBJ1-1; 7 positions match TRBD1. The trim removed 0 bases at V and 4 bases at J, leaving 14 bases unmatched. The CDR3 has 18 residues. The V gene's germline CDR1 is LGHDT and CDR2 YNNKEL (reference sequence). Written as DNA, the CDR3 is TGTGCCAGCAGCCAAGACCAAAGGGGGCGTCTGTCTAGCACTGAAGCTTTCTTT. It specifies CASSQDQRGRLSSTEAFF.

The V gene is TRBV28, the J gene TRBJ1-5, with D perhaps matching TRBD1 (5 bases). The CDR3 has 13 amino acids. V lost 8 bases and J 4 bases, leaving 12 bases between the germline ends. Germline V gene lookup returns CDR1 MDHEN and CDR2 SYDVKM. CDR3 residues: CASAREKNQPQHF. DNA for the CDR3: TGTGCCAGCGCCAGGGAGAAGAATCAGCCCCAGCATTTT.

The V and J genes are TRBV15 and TRBJ1-2, with D unresolved. Trimming removed 0 bases at V and 5 bases at J, with 16 bases between. Looked up from germline, CDR1 is LNHNV and CDR2 is YYDKDF (reference sequence). The CDR3 covers 16 residues. CDR3 amino acids: CATSRDQAVGVYGYTF. The CDR3 nucleotides are TGTGCCACCAGCAGAGATCAAGCGGTAGGCGTATATGGCTACACCTTC.

This rearrangement joins TRBV28 to TRBJ1-1, with D unclear. CDR1 and CDR2 (germline): MDHEN, SYDVKM. Trimming shortened V by 1 base and J by 0 bases, and 9 bases separated the two germline ends. CDR3 length: 15 amino acids. CDR3 sequence reads: CASSLFAAMNTEAFF. In DNA, the CDR3 is TGTGCCAGCAGTTTATTCGCGGCGATGAACACTGAAGCTTTCTTT.

The rearrangement uses TRBV3-1 (or the pseudogene TRBV3-2) and TRBJ2-3; 13 nucleotides match TRBD2. The J segment lost 7 bases and the V segment lost 0 bases, leaving 10 bases of the junction unmatched. Germline-derived CDR1 and CDR2 are LGHDT and YNNKEL (reference sequence). The CDR3 runs to 18 residues. For the CDR3, the DNA is TGTGCCAGCAGCCAAGATAGCCTTGGACTAGCGGGAGAGTATACGCAGTATTTT. Translation: CASSQDSLGLAGEYTQYF.

This rearrangement joins TRBV7-9 to TRBJ2-1; D is ambiguous. V lost 5 bases, J lost 9 bases, and 11 bases lay in between. The germline gives CDR1 SEHNR, CDR2 FQNEAQ (reference sequence). This CDR3 region has 12 residues. The CDR3 region has the DNA TGTGCCAGCAGCCCCGATTGGGGTGAGCAGTTCTTC. It yields the protein CASSPDWGEQFF.

Details on this clone: At one of its ends the junction is not consistent with the germline gene, which may arise from a read error. The gene calls are TRBV19 and TRBJ1-2, with D possibly TRBD1 on 5 matching bases. The length of the CDR3 is 14 residues. From germline, CDR1 is LNHDA and CDR2 SQIVND (reference sequence). The CDR3 reads CASSIVPAGHGCTF. For the CDR3, the DNA is TGTGCCAGTAGTATAGTGCCTGCGGGGCATGGCTGCACCTTC.

This rearrangement joins TRBV7-2 to TRBJ2-5; the D gene could be TRBD1 or TRBD2 (5 bases each). The CDR3 extends over 13 amino acids. V lost 2 bases, J lost 5 bases, and 9 bases lay in between. Per the germline V gene, CDR1 is SGHTA and CDR2 is FQGNSA. For the CDR3, the DNA is TGTGCCAGCAGCTTATCAGGGACGGAGACCCAGTACTTC. Its protein product is CASSLSGTETQYF. Filled out from reference TRBV7-2 and TRBJ2-5, the complete variable domain reads GAGVSQSPSNKVTEKGKDVELRCDPISGHTALYWYRQSLGQGLEFLIYFQGNSAPDKSGLPSDRFSAERTGGSVSTLTIQRTQQEDSAVYLCASSLSGTETQYFGPGTRLLVL.

This chain links TRBV4-2 with TRBJ2-7; the match to TRBD2 covers 7 bases. The junction had 6 bases not matched to a gene; V was cut back by 0 bases and J by 4 bases. CDR3 length: 15 amino acids. Germline V CDR1 and CDR2: LGHNA, YNFKEQ. The CDR3 nucleotides are TGTGCCAGCAGCCAAGAGGGAGGGGCTGTATACGAGCAGTACTTC. Translated, it gives CASSQEGGAVYEQYF.

This sequence joins TRBV2 and TRBJ1-5; TRBD1 agrees at 8 bases. Germline V CDR1 and CDR2: SNHLY, FYNNEI. CDR3 size: 13 residues. V shed 4 bases and J 4 bases; nucleotides not matched to a gene: 0. The CDR3 coding sequence is TGTGCCAGCAGTGGACAGGGGAATCAGCCCCAGCATTTT. This sequence encodes CASSGQGNQPQHF.

This chain uses TRBV28 with TRBJ2-4; TRBD2 matches 8 bases. With V trimmed by 7 bases and J by 4 bases, 15 bases remained unmatched. Germline CDR1 reads MDHEN; CDR2 reads SYDVKM. The CDR3 runs 17 residues. The CDR3 reads CASTLGPLRGGKNIQYF. The CDR3 coding sequence is TGTGCCAGCACCTTGGGCCCCCTCCGGGGGGGAAAAAACATTCAGTACTTC.

V and J are TRBV2 and TRBJ2-7, with D maybe TRBD2 (5 bases). Germline lookup yields CDR1 SNHLY and CDR2 FYNNEI. Trimming removed 5 bases at V and 3 bases at J, with 8 bases between. The CDR3 length is 12 residues. The CDR3 DNA is TGTGCCAGCAGTCGTCGGGGCTACGAGCAGTACTTC. The encoded protein is CASSRRGYEQYF. The variable domain in full, with the rest retrieved from reference TRBV2 and TRBJ2-7, is EPEVTQTPSHQVTQMGQEVILRCVPISNHLYFYWYRQILGQKVEFLVSFYNNEISEKSEIFDDQFSVERPDGSNFTLKIRSTKLEDSAMYFCASSRRGYEQYFGPGTRLTVT.

The rearrangement links TRBV18 to TRBJ1-1; TRBD1 might be the D (6 bases). V dropped 4 bases and J dropped 0 bases, with 12 bases sitting between them. The CDR3 is 15 amino acids. From germline, CDR1 is KGHSH and CDR2 LQKENI. The CDR3 DNA reads as TGTGCCAGCTCACAGATCGGACAGTTGAACACTGAAGCTTTCTTT. It is translated as CASSQIGQLNTEAFF.